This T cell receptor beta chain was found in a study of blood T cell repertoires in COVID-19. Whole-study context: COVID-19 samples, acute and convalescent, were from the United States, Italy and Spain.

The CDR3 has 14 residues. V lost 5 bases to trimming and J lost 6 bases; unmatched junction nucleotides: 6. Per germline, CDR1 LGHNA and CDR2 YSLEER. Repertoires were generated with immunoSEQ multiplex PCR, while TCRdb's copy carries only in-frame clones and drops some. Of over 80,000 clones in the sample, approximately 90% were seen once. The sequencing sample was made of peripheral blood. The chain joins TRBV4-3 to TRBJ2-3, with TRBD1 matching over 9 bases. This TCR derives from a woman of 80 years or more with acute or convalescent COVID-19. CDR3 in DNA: TGCGCCAGCAGCACGGGACAGGGACTGGATACGCAGTATTTT. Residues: CASSTGQGLDTQYF.